A single sample is the source of the 14 T cell receptor beta chains below, sequenced in a study of cytomegalovirus exposure and HLA in healthy donors. The study ran its PCR with 60 Vbeta and 13 Jbeta primers. This table comes from immunoSEQ multiplex PCR, and its TCRdb copy is limited to in-frame clones, with some not included. The table shows 150,000 to 200,000 clones, with approximately 80% occurring only once. Input material: PBMCs. These receptors were collected from a woman younger than 30 in good health and CMV-seronegative.

The chain carries TRBV11-2 and TRBJ1-5, with D hard to call. Germline assignment: CDR1 SGHAT and CDR2 FQNNGV. CDR3 length: 14 amino acids. Trimming left V 5 bases short and J 0 bases short, with 8 bases between. For the CDR3, the DNA is TGTGCCAGCAGCCACTCCAATAGCAATCAGCCCCAGCATTTT. Encoded protein: CASSHSNSNQPQHF.

The J gene is TRBJ2-5, the V gene TRBV10-2, with 8 bases matching TRBD1. Looked up from germline, CDR1 is WSHSY and CDR2 is SAAADI. The CDR3 has 15 amino acids. Losses at the gene ends were 3 bases for V and 5 bases for J; bases not matched to a gene: 8. DNA for the CDR3: TGCGCCAGCAGTGAAGGGCCCAGGGGGCATGAGACCCAGTACTTC. It yields the protein CASSEGPRGHETQYF.

The DNA for the CDR3 is TGTGCCAGCACCTCCACTAGCGGGATTAGCTCCTACGAGCAGTACTTC. Amino acids: CASTSTSGISSYEQYF. The chain uses TRBV27 and TRBJ2-5, with 10 positions matching TRBD2. The J call may be mistaken, given a closer DNA end match to TRBJ2-7. The V gene's germline CDR1 is MNHEY and CDR2 SMNVEV (reference sequence). The CDR3 covers 16 residues.

The rearrangement uses TRBV27 and TRBJ1-1; the D gene is possibly TRBD1 (5 bases). V was trimmed by 6 bases and J by 0 bases, leaving 11 bases between them. CDR1 is MNHEY, CDR2 SMNVEV, per germline (reference sequence). The CDR3 has 14 residues. This CDR3 is CASRLQGVNTEAFF. The CDR3 coding sequence is TGTGCCAGCAGGCTCCAAGGGGTGAACACTGAAGCTTTCTTT.

The gene calls are TRBV9 and TRBJ2-3, with 7 bases that match TRBD2. This CDR3 is 16 amino acids long. Germline values: CDR1 SGDLS, CDR2 YYNGEE. With V trimmed by 4 bases and J by 1 base, 9 bases remained unmatched. CDR3 bases: TGTGCCAGCAGCTCAAGCAGCGGGGTCGGCACAGATACGCAGTATTTT. Its protein product is CASSSSSGVGTDTQYF. The variable domain in full, completed from reference TRBV9 and TRBJ2-3, reads DSGVTQTPKHLITATGQRVTLRCSPRSGDLSVYWYQQSLDQGLQFLIQYYNGEERAKGNILERFSAQQFPDLHSELNLSSLELGDSALYFCASSSSSGVGTDTQYFGPGTRLTVL.

On this clone: A junction end diverges from the germline sequence, so it may reflect a read error. V usage is TRBV19 and J usage is TRBJ1-1; possibly TRBD1 for D (6 bases). Germline V gene sequence: CDR1 LNHDA, CDR2 SQIVND (reference sequence). The CDR3 is 13 residues long. DNA of the CDR3: TGTGCCAGTAGTGTTACAGGGAACGCTGAAGCTTTCTTT. It yields the protein CASSVTGNAEAFF.

This clone was counted a few times. V usage is TRBV19 and J usage is TRBJ1-1; perhaps TRBD1 as D (6 bases). In germline, CDR1 is LNHDA, CDR2 SQIVND (reference sequence). The CDR3 covers 13 residues. Trimming cost V 3 bases and J 6 bases, with 11 bases left between them. Here the CDR3 DNA reads TGTGCCAGTAGTATCAGGGGCCCCGCTGAAGCTTTCTTT. Translated, it gives CASSIRGPAEAFF.

CDR3 residues: CASRGLAGTTDTQYF. CDR3 bases: TGTGCCAGCAGGGGACTAGCGGGTACCACAGATACGCAGTATTTT. The rearrangement joins TRBV6-6 to TRBJ2-3; 12 bases agree with TRBD2. Per germline, CDR1 MNHNY and CDR2 SVGAGI (reference sequence). The CDR3 is 15 amino acids. V trimming: 6 bases; J trimming: 2 bases; junction bases outside the gene matches: 3.

This clone turned up a few times. The rearrangement joins TRBV6-1 to TRBJ2-2; 10 positions agree with TRBD2. Germline V lookup: CDR1 MNHNS, CDR2 SASEGT. The CDR3 spans 18 residues. The J segment lost 4 bases and the V segment lost 3 bases, leaving 11 bases of the junction unmatched. CDR3 loop: CASSDKFGLADLTGELFF. CDR3 bases: TGTGCCAGCAGTGACAAATTCGGACTAGCGGACCTCACCGGGGAGCTGTTTTTT.

The chain carries TRBV7-9 and TRBJ2-2; perhaps TRBD2 as D (6 bases). The CDR3 consists of 17 residues. Trimming took 5 bases from V and 3 from J, leaving 19 bases between them. The germline CDR1 and CDR2 sequences are SEHNR and FQNEAQ (reference sequence). The CDR3 protein is CASSPGDGGVYTGELFF. For the CDR3, the DNA is TGTGCCAGCAGCCCGGGGGACGGCGGCGTGTACACCGGGGAGCTGTTTTTT.

CDR3 residues: CASSVPRVHYEQYV. Written as DNA, the CDR3 is TGTGCCAGCAGCGTACCCAGGGTGCACTACGAGCAGTACGTC. The genes are TRBV9 and TRBJ2-7; D possibly corresponds to TRBD1 (5 bases). Trimming removed 1 base from V and 3 bases from J, with 11 bases in between. Germline loops: CDR1 SGDLS, CDR2 YYNGEE. The CDR3 runs to 14 residues.

V usage is TRBV5-1 and J usage is TRBJ2-7, with 7 bases matching TRBD1. Germline assignment: CDR1 SGHRS and CDR2 YFSETQ. J was trimmed by 5 bases and V by 0 bases; bases with no gene match: 11. The CDR3 extends over 16 amino acids. This CDR3 is CASSLAPSTGSNEQYV. The CDR3 bases are TGCGCCAGCAGCTTGGCCCCCTCGACAGGGTCTAACGAGCAGTACGTC.

The J gene is TRBJ2-5, the V gene TRBV11-3; 10 bases are a match to TRBD2. V dropped 8 bases and J dropped 6; count of bases not matched to a gene: 9. Germline V CDR1 and CDR2: SGHNT, YENEEA. The CDR3 is 14 residues long. CDR3 sequence: CASGPLAGLKTQYF. CDR3 sequence (DNA): TGTGCCAGCGGACCACTAGCGGGGCTAAAGACCCAGTACTTC.

The gene calls are TRBV4-3 and TRBJ2-1; D is unresolved. V lost 1 base, J lost 5 bases, and 15 bases lay in between. Per germline, CDR1 LGHNA and CDR2 YSLEER. This CDR3 contains 16 residues. This chain's CDR3 is CASSQGTLASNNEQFF. DNA for the CDR3: TGCGCCAGCAGCCAAGGCACCCTGGCTTCCAACAATGAGCAGTTCTTC.